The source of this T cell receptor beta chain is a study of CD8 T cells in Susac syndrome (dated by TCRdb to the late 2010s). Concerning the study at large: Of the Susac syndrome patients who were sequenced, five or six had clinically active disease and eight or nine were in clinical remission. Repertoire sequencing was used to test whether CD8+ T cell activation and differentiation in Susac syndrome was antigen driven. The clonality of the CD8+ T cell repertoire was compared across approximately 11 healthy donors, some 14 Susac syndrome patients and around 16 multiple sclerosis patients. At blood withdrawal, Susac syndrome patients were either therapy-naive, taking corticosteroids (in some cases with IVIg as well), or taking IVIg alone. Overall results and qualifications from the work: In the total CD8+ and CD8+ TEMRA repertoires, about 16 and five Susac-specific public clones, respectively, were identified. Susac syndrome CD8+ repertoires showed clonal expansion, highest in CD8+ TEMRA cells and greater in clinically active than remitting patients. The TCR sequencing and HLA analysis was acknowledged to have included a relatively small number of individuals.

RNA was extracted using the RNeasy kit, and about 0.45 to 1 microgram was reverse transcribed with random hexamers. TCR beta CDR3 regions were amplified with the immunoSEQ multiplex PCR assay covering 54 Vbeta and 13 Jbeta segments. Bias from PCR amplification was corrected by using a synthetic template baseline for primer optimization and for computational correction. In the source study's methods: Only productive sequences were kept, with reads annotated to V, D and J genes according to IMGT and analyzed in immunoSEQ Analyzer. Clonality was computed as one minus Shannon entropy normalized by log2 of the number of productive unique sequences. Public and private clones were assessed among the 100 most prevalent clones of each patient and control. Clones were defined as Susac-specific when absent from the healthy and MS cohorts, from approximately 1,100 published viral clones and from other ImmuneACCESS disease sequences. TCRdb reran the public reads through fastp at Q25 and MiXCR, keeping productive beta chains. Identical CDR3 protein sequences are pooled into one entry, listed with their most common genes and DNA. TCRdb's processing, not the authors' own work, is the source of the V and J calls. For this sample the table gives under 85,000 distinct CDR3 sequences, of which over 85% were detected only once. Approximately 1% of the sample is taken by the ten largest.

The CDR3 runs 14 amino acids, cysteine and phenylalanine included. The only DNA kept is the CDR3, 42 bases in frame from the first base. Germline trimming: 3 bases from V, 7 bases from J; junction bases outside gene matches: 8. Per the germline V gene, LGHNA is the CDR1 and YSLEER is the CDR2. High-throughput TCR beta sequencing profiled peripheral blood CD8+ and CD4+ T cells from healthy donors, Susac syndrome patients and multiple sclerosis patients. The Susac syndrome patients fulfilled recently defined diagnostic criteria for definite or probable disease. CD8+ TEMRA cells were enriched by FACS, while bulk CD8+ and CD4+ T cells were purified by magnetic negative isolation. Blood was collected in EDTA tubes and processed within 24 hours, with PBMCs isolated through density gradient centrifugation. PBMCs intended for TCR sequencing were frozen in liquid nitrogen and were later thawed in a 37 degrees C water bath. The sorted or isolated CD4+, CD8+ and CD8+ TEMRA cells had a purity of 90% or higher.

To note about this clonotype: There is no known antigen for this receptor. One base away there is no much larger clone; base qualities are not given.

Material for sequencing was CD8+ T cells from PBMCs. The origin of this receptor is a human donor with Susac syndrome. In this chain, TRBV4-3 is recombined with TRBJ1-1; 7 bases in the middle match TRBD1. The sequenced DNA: TGCGCCAGCAGCCAGGGACCGGGACAGAGTGAAGCTTTCTTT. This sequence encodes CASSQGPGQSEAFF.